This T cell receptor beta chain was sequenced for a study of T-cell reconstitution after alpha-beta-depleted transplantation in children. This clonotype was detected a few times. The CDR3 runs to 16 residues. V gave up 4 bases and J gave up 4 bases; unmatched junction bases: 9. Per germline, CDR1 MGHRA and CDR2 YSYEKL. Unique molecular identifiers were incorporated when the TCRbeta library was constructed. TCRdb re-called the PCR reads with MiXCR, one entry per CDR3 protein. The repertoire has some 840,000 distinct CDR3 sequences, roughly 15% of them found once; the top ten carry roughly 5%. Specimen: PBMCs, mostly from graft donor cells, collected 360 days after TCRalphabeta/CD19-depleted stem cell transplant. This sequence originates from a male patient younger than 18 who had a stem cell transplant for acute lymphoblastic leukemia, so the T cells may come from the graft donor. The chain uses TRBV4-1 and TRBJ2-1; 8 nucleotides line up with TRBD2. As DNA, the CDR3 is TGCGCCAGCAGCCCCCTAGGCGGGAGGCTGTACAATGAGCAGTTCTTC. It encodes CASSPLGGRLYNEQFF.